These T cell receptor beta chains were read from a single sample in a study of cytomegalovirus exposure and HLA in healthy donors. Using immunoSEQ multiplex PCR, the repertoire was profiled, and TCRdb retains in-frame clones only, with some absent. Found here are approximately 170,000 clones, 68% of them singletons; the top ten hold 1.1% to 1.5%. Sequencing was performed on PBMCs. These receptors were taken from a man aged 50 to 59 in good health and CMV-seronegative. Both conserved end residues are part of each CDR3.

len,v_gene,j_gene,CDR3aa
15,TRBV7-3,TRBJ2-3,CASSAQGGTTDTQYF
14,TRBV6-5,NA,CASTTGQGPYEQYF
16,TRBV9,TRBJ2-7,CASSVSIGSGKDEQYF
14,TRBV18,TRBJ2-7,CASSPGGGTYEQYF
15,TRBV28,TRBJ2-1,CASYRGRRSYNEQFF
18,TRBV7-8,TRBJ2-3,CASSLVKTGVTSRDTQYF
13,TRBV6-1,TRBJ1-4,CASEDRVNEKLFF
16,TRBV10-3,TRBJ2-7,CAISEGGGQGIHEQYF
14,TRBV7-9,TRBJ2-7,CASSLGASSYEQYF
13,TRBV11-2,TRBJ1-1,CASSLDQMDVGFF
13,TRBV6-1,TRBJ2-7,CASRADSSYEQYF
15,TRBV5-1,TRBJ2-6,CASSQGQAGANVLTF
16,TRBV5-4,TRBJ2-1,CASSFPQGGSYNEQFF
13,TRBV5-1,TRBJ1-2,CASSSGGRGGYTF
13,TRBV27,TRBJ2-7,CASSFPGDGEQYF
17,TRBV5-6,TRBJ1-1,CASSRGTGVKLRTEAFF
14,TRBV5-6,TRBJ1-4,CASSLGQSNEKLFF
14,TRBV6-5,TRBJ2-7,CASSYVTGVGEQYF
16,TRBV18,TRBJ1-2,CASSSGQGRGAQLHPF
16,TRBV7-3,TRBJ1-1,CASSLQGGLAGAEAFF
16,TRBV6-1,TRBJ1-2,CASSDLPGQGDYGYTF
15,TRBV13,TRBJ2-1,CASSSTGDHHNEQFF
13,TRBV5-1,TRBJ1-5,CASSLAVDQPQHF
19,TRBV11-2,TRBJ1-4,CASSLKQKPSSTINEKLFF
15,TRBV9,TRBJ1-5,CASSVSGNSNQPQHF
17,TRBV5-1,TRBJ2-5,CASSSGTSGGVRETQYF
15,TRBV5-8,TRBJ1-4,CASSLDGGAGEKLFF
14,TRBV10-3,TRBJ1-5,CAIRSGGWDQPQHF
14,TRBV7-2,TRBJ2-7,CASSRDRGPYEQYF
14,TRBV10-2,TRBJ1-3,CASSEPIQGNTIYF
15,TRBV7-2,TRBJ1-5,CASSLEGGAWQPQHF
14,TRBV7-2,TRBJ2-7,CASSLGARSYEQYF
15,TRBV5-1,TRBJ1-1,CASSSDWTRNTEAFF
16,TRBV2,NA,CASTRSGGTPSYEQYF
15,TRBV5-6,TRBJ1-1,CASSSEGTGRREAFF
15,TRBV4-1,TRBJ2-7,CASSQTQGLSYEQYF
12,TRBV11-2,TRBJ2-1,CASSLSGGRKFF
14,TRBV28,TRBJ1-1,CASSLTQGGAEAFF
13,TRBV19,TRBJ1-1,CASSKWPGSEAFF
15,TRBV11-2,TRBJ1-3,CASSPRQSSGNTIYF
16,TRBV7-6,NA,CASSLGGRTGSYEQYF
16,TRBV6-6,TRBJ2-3,CASSYSTGLAGDTQYF
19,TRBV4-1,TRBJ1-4,CASSQDRTGVLSTNEKLFF
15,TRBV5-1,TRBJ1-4,CASSLGGQGQEKLFF
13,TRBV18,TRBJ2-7,CASSPRTSYEQYF
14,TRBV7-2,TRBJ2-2,CASSLGANTGELFF
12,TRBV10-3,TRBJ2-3,CAISEATDTQYF
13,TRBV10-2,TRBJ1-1,CASSEGQLGEAFF